This T cell receptor beta chain was identified in a study of cytomegalovirus exposure and HLA in healthy donors. Whole-study findings and limits: For most TCR sequences rarity was the rule, although some public TCRs occurred in many donors. An apparent linkage of common viral pathogens to several of the most significant clusters emerged in a later analysis. The majority of CMV-associated TCR beta chains were reported as apparently HLA-restricted in a later analysis. Follow-up analysis later connected one missense variant in DCLRE1C with trimming of TCR beta V- and J-genes.

The PCR had 60 Vbeta and 13 Jbeta primers. Clones were read by immunoSEQ multiplex PCR, and TCRdb kept only the in-frame ones, dropping some. The table records about 95,000 clones, around four fifths of them present only once. This CDR3 comprises 15 residues. Germline loops: CDR1 SNHLY, CDR2 FYNNEI. V lost 1 base, J lost 4 bases, and 13 bases lay in between. Worth noting for this clone: Its antigen is undetermined.

The specimen was PBMCs. This chain connects TRBV2 to TRBJ1-1; D not resolved. The origin of this receptor is a woman aged 40 to 50 in good health and CMV-seronegative. CDR3 sequence: CASSEVRVAGTEAFF. CDR3 DNA: TGTGCCAGCAGTGAAGTTAGGGTGGCGGGCACTGAAGCTTTCTTT. The complete variable domain, with remaining parts taken from reference TRBV2 and TRBJ1-1, reads EPEVTQTPSHQVTQMGQEVILRCVPISNHLYFYWYRQILGQKVEFLVSFYNNEISEKSEIFDDQFSVERPDGSNFTLKIRSTKLEDSAMYFCASSEVRVAGTEAFFGQGTRLTVV.